Below, 24 T cell receptor beta chains from the same sample are listed, as sequenced in a study of blood T cells in healthy people across ages. A second 7 to 11 cycle PCR used barcoded and J-beta primers. TCRdb re-analysed the 5' RACE reads in MiXCR, keeping a single row per CDR3 protein. The table lists around 1,700,000 distinct CDR3 sequences, approximately 28% of them singletons. The sequenced material came from blood. The receptors derive from a woman aged 25-40 years in good health.

This clonotype was seen only a few times. The rearrangement links TRBV4-3 to TRBJ2-5; D not certain. Germline CDR1 LGHNA, CDR2 YSLEER. There are 13 residues in the CDR3. Trimming pared 0 bases from V and 5 bases from J, leaving 7 bases between. The CDR3: CASSQEGVETQYF. DNA of the CDR3: TGCGCCAGCAGCCAAGAGGGCGTGGAGACCCAGTACTTC.

This clonotype showed up just a few times. The CDR3 is CASSSGEGNQPQHF. The CDR3 DNA reads as TGCGCCAGCTCCTCGGGGGAAGGCAATCAGCCCCAGCATTTT. The rearrangement joins TRBV5-1 to TRBJ1-5, with a tentative D call TRBD1 (5 bases). CDR1 is SGHRS and CDR2 is YFSETQ in the germline V gene. The V end was cut by 7 bases, the J end by 2 bases, with 13 bases between. The CDR3 is 14 amino acids.

This clonotype was detected a few times. One end of the junction is discordant with germline, which a read error may explain. The chain has TRBV12-3 or TRBV12-4 and TRBJ2-5; 10 nucleotides match TRBD2. This CDR3 spans 16 amino acids. CDR3 nucleotides: TGTGCCAGCAGTCCACGGATAGCGGGGGGCAGAGAGACCCTGTACTTC. It codes for CASSPRIAGGRETLYF.

The V call is TRBV12-3 or TRBV12-4, the J call TRBJ2-7; 7 bases agree with TRBD1. The ends lost 5 bases at V and 3 bases at J; junction bases unmatched: 10. CDR3 size: 15 residues. DNA for the CDR3: TGTGCCAGCAGTCCCCGCTGGGACAGAATCTACGAGCAGTACTTC. Protein product: CASSPRWDRIYEQYF.

This clonotype was seen a handful of times. The chain uses TRBV3-1 and TRBJ2-1; 7 positions agree with TRBD2. V lost 1 base, J lost 6 bases, and 6 bases stayed unmatched. In germline, CDR1 is LGHDT, CDR2 YNNKEL (reference sequence). The CDR3 contains 15 residues. In DNA form, the CDR3 reads TGTGCCAGCAGCCAAGTCCCGGGAGGTAGCAATGAGCAGTTCTTC. It yields the protein CASSQVPGGSNEQFF.

This clonotype was picked up many times. The J gene is TRBJ2-3, the V gene TRBV11-2; 8 nucleotides line up with TRBD2. With V trimmed by 4 bases and J by 6 bases, 9 bases remained unmatched. This CDR3 spans 15 amino acids. Germline-derived CDR1 and CDR2 are SGHAT and FQNNGV. Here the CDR3 DNA reads TGTGCCAGCAGCTCATCCGGGACTAGTCTCGATACGCAGTATTTT. It specifies CASSSSGTSLDTQYF.

This clonotype was recorded once. A much larger clone lies one base from this, so it may be a read error. The gene calls are TRBV28 and TRBJ1-1, with D maybe TRBD1 (5 bases). Germline V gives CDR1 MDHEN, CDR2 SYDVKM. This CDR3 comprises 16 residues. CDR3: CTSNARPGVGSPEAFF. The CDR3 DNA follows: TGTACCAGCAACGCACGACCGGGGGTTGGTTCGCCTGAAGCTTTCTTT.

The V and J genes are TRBV12-3 or TRBV12-4 and TRBJ1-4, with a tentative D call TRBD1 (5 bases). V lost 4 bases and J 3 bases, leaving 9 bases between the germline ends. The CDR3 consists of 14 residues. The CDR3 reads CASSSRQSNEKLFF. The DNA of the CDR3 is TGTGCCAGCAGTTCTCGACAGTCTAATGAAAAACTGTTTTTT.

This clonotype was seen repeatedly, ten times or more. The chain uses TRBV12-3 or TRBV12-4 and TRBJ2-5; 10 bases fit TRBD2. With 6 bases clipped from V and 5 bases from J, the junction kept 9 bases outside the gene matches. The CDR3 length is 15 residues. The CDR3: CASSVELAGRETQYF. The CDR3 nucleotides read TGTGCCAGCAGCGTCGAACTAGCGGGGCGGGAGACCCAGTACTTC.

V gene TRBV16 combines with J gene TRBJ1-2; D gene uncertain. The CDR3 covers 16 residues. With 4 bases removed from V and 2 bases from J, the gap between germline ends came to 17 bases. Per the germline V gene, CDR1 is KGHSY and CDR2 is FQNENV. Written as DNA, the CDR3 is TGTGCCAGCAGCCCCCCCCGGGCAGTCTCCAACTATGGCTACACCTTC. Protein product: CASSPPRAVSNYGYTF.

The chain couples TRBV29-1 to TRBJ2-5, with a tentative D call TRBD1 (6 bases). V lost 5 bases and J lost 5, with 15 bases in between. This CDR3 spans 13 amino acids. Germline values: CDR1 SQVTM, CDR2 ANQGSEA. The CDR3 region is CSVSGAGPETQYF. The CDR3 nucleotides read TGCAGCGTTTCAGGGGCGGGCCCGGAGACCCAGTACTTC.

The chain recombines TRBV5-4 with TRBJ1-5; D perhaps matches TRBD1 (5 bases). CDR1 and CDR2 (germline): SGHNT, YYREEE (reference sequence). The CDR3 has 13 amino acids. The germline V and J ends were trimmed by 3 bases and 4 bases, with 8 bases remaining between them. CDR3 sequence: CASSWNRNQPQHF. CDR3 sequence (DNA): TGTGCCAGCAGCTGGAACAGGAATCAGCCCCAGCATTTT.

This clonotype has a handful of counts. The J gene is TRBJ2-5, the V gene TRBV20-1, with 8 bases that match TRBD2. This CDR3 is 13 amino acids long. Per germline, CDR1 DFQATT and CDR2 SNEGSKA (reference sequence). V lost 7 bases, J lost 4 bases, and 8 bases stayed unmatched. The CDR3 spells CSVAGGGGETQYF. CDR3 nucleotides: TGCAGTGTCGCGGGGGGCGGCGGAGAGACCCAGTACTTC.

In this sample, this clonotype turned up many times. The J gene is TRBJ2-7, the V gene TRBV10-3; TRBD2 might be the D (6 bases). Germline V gene lookup returns CDR1 ENHRY and CDR2 SYGVKD. This CDR3 has 15 amino acids. Trimming cost V 3 bases and J 0 bases, with 12 bases left between them. This CDR3 is CAISDSSSVSYEQYF. CDR3 sequence (DNA): TGTGCCATCAGTGATAGTTCTAGCGTCTCCTACGAGCAGTACTTC.

This clonotype has more than one count but fewer than ten. For the CDR3, the DNA is TGTGCCATCAGTGACTATGGACAGGGAAGCGGCTACACCTTC. It yields the protein CAISDYGQGSGYTF. This sequence joins TRBV10-3 and TRBJ1-2; TRBD1 aligns across 8 bases. The CDR3 totals 14 residues. The germline V gene encodes CDR1 ENHRY and CDR2 SYGVKD. After removal of 3 bases from V and 8 bases from J, the junction contained 8 bases not matched to a gene.

This rearrangement joins TRBV7-7 to TRBJ2-5, with a possible D match to TRBD2 (6 bases). V was trimmed by 5 bases and J by 5 bases, leaving 15 bases between them. The CDR3 runs 14 residues. Germline CDR1 reads SSHAT; CDR2 reads FNYEAQ (reference sequence). The CDR3: CASSMASAGETQYF. CDR3 nucleotides: TGTGCCAGCAGCATGGCCTCGGCGGGGGAGACCCAGTACTTC.

As regards this clonotype: Germline is not matched at one junction end, which may reflect a read error. The chain uses TRBV5-6 and TRBJ1-5, with D hard to call. Germline assignment: CDR1 SGHDT and CDR2 YYEEEE. The CDR3 has 15 residues. CDR3 DNA: TGTGTCAGCAGCTTGGCCCCGGATAGCAATCAGCCCCAGCATTTT. Amino acid sequence: CVSSLAPDSNQPQHF.

This chain uses TRBV7-2 with TRBJ2-3, with D perhaps TRBD1 or TRBD2 (5 bases each). This CDR3 is 16 amino acids long. With 1 base removed from V and 0 bases from J, the gap between germline ends came to 11 bases. Looked up from germline, CDR1 is SGHTA and CDR2 is FQGNSA. CDR3 nucleotides: TGTGCCAGCAGCTTAGGAGGGGTGGTTAGCACAGATACGCAGTATTTT. This sequence encodes CASSLGGVVSTDTQYF.

This clonotype was recorded a few times. The chain carries TRBV20-1 and TRBJ2-2; a possible D gene is TRBD2 (5 bases). V lost 0 bases and J 4 bases, leaving 12 bases between the germline ends. CDR1 is DFQATT, CDR2 SNEGSKA, per germline (reference sequence). This CDR3 spans 15 amino acids. CDR3 nucleotide sequence: TGCAGTGCTAGAGACCTAACTAGGAGCACCGGGGAGCTGTTTTTT. Amino acid sequence: CSARDLTRSTGELFF.

This clonotype was seen only a few times. V gene TRBV7-9 combines with J gene TRBJ2-4; no clear D gene. Per germline, CDR1 SEHNR and CDR2 FQNEAQ (reference sequence). The CDR3 length is 14 residues. V was cut by 5 bases and J by 5 bases, with 13 bases left in between. For the CDR3, the DNA is TGTGCCAGCAGCCCGATAGGGTTCCAAAACATTCAGTACTTC. This translates into CASSPIGFQNIQYF.

The chain combines TRBV5-5 with TRBJ1-4; no reliable D call. Between the trimmed V and J ends, which lost 1 base and 8 bases, there was a span of 12 bases. There are 14 residues in the CDR3. The germline gives CDR1 SGHKS, CDR2 YYEKEE (reference sequence). The DNA for the CDR3 is TGTGCCAGCAGCTTGTTGGTGTCTGGGGAAAAACTGTTTTTT. Its protein is CASSLLVSGEKLFF.

This chain uses TRBV6-5 with TRBJ1-2; 7 positions match TRBD1. The germline V gene has CDR1 MNHEY and CDR2 SVGAGI. Germline trimming cut 9 bases from V and 8 bases from J; bases unmatched to any gene: 12. The CDR3 has 13 amino acids. The CDR3 spells CAREEGATGGYTF. The DNA of the CDR3 is TGTGCCAGAGAGGAGGGGGCAACTGGGGGCTACACCTTC.

The chain recombines TRBV20-1 with TRBJ1-2; the D is unclear. Trimming cost V 3 bases and J 7 bases, with 18 bases left between them. Germline V gene sequence: CDR1 DFQATT, CDR2 SNEGSKA (reference sequence). This CDR3 is 14 amino acids long. The CDR3 nucleotides are TGCAGTGCTAGGGTCGCGGGAGCCGGCTCTGGCTACACCTTC. Amino acids: CSARVAGAGSGYTF.

The chain uses TRBV20-1 and TRBJ2-3; 9 nucleotides match TRBD2. There are 15 residues in the CDR3. V shed 3 bases and J 2 bases; nucleotides not matched to a gene: 6. CDR1 and CDR2 from the germline V gene are DFQATT and SNEGSKA (reference sequence). CDR3 bases: TGCAGTGCTAGCCCTAGCGGGGCGTACACAGATACGCAGTATTTT. Its translation is CSASPSGAYTDTQYF.